The rows below give T cell receptor beta chains drawn from one sample of a study of T cells in Graves' hyperthyroidism and ophthalmopathy. TCRdb itself ran the multiplex PCR reads through MiXCR, one entry per CDR3 protein. The table lists 550,000 to 700,000 distinct CDR3 sequences, around 15% of them singletons, with around 4.1% in the top ten. The sample comprised blood. Every receptor here comes from a middle-aged woman with Graves' ophthalmopathy. The CDR3 runs from the conserved cysteine through the conserved F or W. Each record gives: V gene, J gene, clone size, D gene, CDR3 protein, CDR3 DNA. A D gene is named only where the DNA matches it firmly. Size values are once, few and many counts, or a class for expanded clones, and some rows have none.

>TRBV28|TRBJ1-1|.|.
CASSEPGHKNTEAFF
TGTGCCAGCAGCGAGCCGGGACACAAGAACACTGAAGCTTTCTTT
>TRBV2|TRBJ2-5|many|TRBD2
CATGTSRKTQYF
TGTGCCACCGGGACTAGCAGGAAGACCCAGTACTTC
>TRBV27|TRBJ2-7|many|.
CASSFRRASYEQYF
TGTGCCAGCAGTTTCCGCAGGGCCTCCTACGAGCAGTACTTC
>TRBV6-5|TRBJ2-7|many|.
CATGIPYEQYF
TGTGCAACAGGGATCCCCTACGAGCAGTACTTC
>TRBV6-1|TRBJ2-7|.|.
CASSVGRYYEQYF
TGTGCCAGCAGTGTGGGACGGTACTACGAGCAGTACTTC
>TRBV29-1|TRBJ2-5|many|.
CSVGRGVEETQYF
TGCAGCGTTGGTCGTGGGGTTGAGGAGACCCAGTACTTC
>TRBV18|TRBJ1-1|.|.
CASSPMGGQTEAFF
TGTGCCAGCTCACCGATGGGAGGCCAAACTGAAGCTTTCTTT
>TRBV27|TRBJ2-7|many|TRBD2
CASSLFDLLKREGQNYEQYF
TGTGCCAGCAGTTTATTTGATCTACTCAAGCGGGAGGGCCAAAACTACGAGCAGTACTTC
>TRBV6-5|TRBJ2-5|many|TRBD2
CASLGGGLAGKYQETQYF
TGTGCCAGCCTTGGGGGCGGGCTAGCGGGGAAGTACCAAGAGACCCAGTACTTC
>TRBV7-2|TRBJ2-7|many|TRBD1
CASSLPPTGAYEQYF
TGTGCCAGCAGCTTACCTCCGACAGGGGCCTACGAGCAGTACTTC
>TRBV2|TRBJ2-7|many|TRBD1
CASSPLRDRGYEQYF
TGTGCCAGCAGTCCCTTACGGGACAGGGGTTACGAGCAGTACTTC
>TRBV28|TRBJ1-2|many|TRBD1
CASSRTGPGVNYGYTF
TGTGCCAGCAGTCGGACAGGGCCAGGGGTTAACTATGGCTACACCTTC
>TRBV28|TRBJ2-5|many|.
CASSSPNLQETQYF
TGTGCCAGCAGTTCCCCAAACCTCCAAGAGACCCAGTACTTC
>TRBV12-3/TRBV12-4|TRBJ2-3|many|TRBD2
CASISGSTDTQYF
TGTGCCAGCATTAGCGGGAGTACAGATACGCAGTATTTT
>TRBV29-1|TRBJ1-5|many|.
CSVGNPGAQHF
TGCAGCGTTGGGAACCCCGGGGCCCAGCATTTT
>TRBV2|TRBJ2-2|.|TRBD2
CASSAAGLSNTGELFF
TGTGCCAGCAGTGCAGCGGGACTCTCGAACACCGGGGAGCTGTTTTTT
>TRBV6-1|TRBJ2-4|few|TRBD2
CASSELAGAKNIQYF
TGTGCCAGCAGTGAACTAGCGGGAGCCAAAAACATTCAGTACTTC
>TRBV12-3/TRBV12-4|TRBJ1-1|many|.
CASSLPQGNTEAFF
TGTGCCAGCAGTTTACCTCAGGGAAACACTGAAGCTTTCTTT
>TRBV28|TRBJ2-5|many|.
CASLQGRVQETQYF
TGTGCCAGCCTCCAAGGCAGGGTTCAAGAGACCCAGTACTTC
>TRBV7-2|TRBJ2-7|many|TRBD2
CASSVSGLSSYEQYF
TGTGCCAGCAGCGTTAGCGGGCTTAGCTCCTACGAGCAGTACTTC
>TRBV11-2|TRBJ1-2|many|.
CASSLGPGSLLYGYTF
TGTGCCAGCAGCTTAGGTCCAGGGTCTCTGCTCTATGGCTACACCTTC
>TRBV3-1|TRBJ2-7|.|TRBD2
CASSQVSGLVSYEQYF
TGTGCCAGCAGCCAAGTGTCGGGACTAGTTTCCTACGAGCAGTACTTC
>TRBV7-8|TRBJ2-7|.|TRBD2
CASSATSGKEQYF
TGTGCCAGCAGCGCCACTAGCGGGAAAGAGCAGTACTTC
>TRBV6-2/TRBV6-3|TRBJ2-4|many|.
CASSFRQGNIQYF
TGTGCCAGCAGTTTCCGACAAGGGAACATTCAGTACTTC
>TRBV6-1|TRBJ2-7|.|TRBD1
CASSTGGDRYEQYF
TGTGCCAGCAGTACAGGGGGAGATAGGTACGAGCAGTACTTC
>TRBV12-3/TRBV12-4|TRBJ1-2|many|.
CASRSDTTNPYGYTF
TGTGCCAGCAGAAGCGACACGACTAACCCCTATGGCTACACCTTC
>TRBV7-2|TRBJ2-7|few|TRBD1
CASSSQTGPAYEQYF
TGTGCCAGCAGCTCCCAGACAGGGCCAGCCTACGAGCAGTACTTC
>TRBV7-9|TRBJ2-5|.|TRBD1
CASSLATGMETQYF
TGTGCCAGCAGCTTAGCGACAGGGATGGAGACCCAGTACTTC
>TRBV5-4|TRBJ2-5|.|.
CASSLGLGPKGQETQYF
TGTGCCAGCAGCTTGGGTCTGGGACCGAAAGGGCAAGAGACCCAGTACTTC
>TRBV28|TRBJ2-5|many|.
CASSLFPGGFQETQYF
TGTGCCAGCAGTTTATTTCCAGGGGGGTTTCAAGAGACCCAGTACTTC
>TRBV27|TRBJ2-5|many|.
CASRSWSGETQYF
TGTGCCAGCAGGTCCTGGTCGGGGGAGACCCAGTACTTC
>TRBV19|TRBJ1-1|many|.
CASGYTRGEAFF
TGTGCCAGTGGGTATACTCGGGGTGAAGCTTTCTTT
>TRBV30|TRBJ2-1|.|.
CAWSVWGRGYNEQFF
TGTGCCTGGAGTGTATGGGGCAGGGGCTACAATGAGCAGTTCTTC
>TRBV28|TRBJ1-1|.|.
CASSFPRRNTEAFF
TGTGCCAGCAGTTTTCCCCGGCGGAACACTGAAGCTTTCTTT
>TRBV12-3/TRBV12-4|TRBJ2-5|.|.
CASRQGWGQETQYF
TGTGCCAGCAGACAAGGATGGGGGCAAGAGACCCAGTACTTC
>TRBV7-2|TRBJ1-3|.|.
CASSFMGFDGNTIYF
TGTGCCAGCAGCTTCATGGGATTTGATGGAAACACCATATATTTT
>TRBV2|TRBJ2-7|.|TRBD2
CASRSGRALRYEQYF
TGTGCCAGCAGAAGCGGGAGGGCCCTCCGCTACGAGCAGTACTTC
>TRBV20-1|TRBJ1-1|many|.
CSATDLGHRTEAFF
TGCAGTGCTACGGATTTAGGGCATCGGACTGAAGCTTTCTTT
>TRBV19|TRBJ2-5|many|TRBD2
CASSWGLAGGQETQYF
TGTGCCAGTAGTTGGGGACTAGCGGGAGGCCAAGAGACCCAGTACTTC
>TRBV19|TRBJ1-1|many|.
CASRTLGEGNTEAFF
TGTGCCAGTAGAACCCTGGGAGAGGGGAACACTGAAGCTTTCTTT
>TRBV7-9|TRBJ2-7|many|TRBD1
CASSLQGVYEQYF
TGTGCCAGCAGCTTACAGGGGGTATACGAGCAGTACTTC
>TRBV28|TRBJ2-5|many|TRBD2
CASHTEAGVGRETQYF
TGTGCCAGCCACACAGAAGCGGGAGTCGGTCGGGAGACCCAGTACTTC
>TRBV6-1|TRBJ2-5|.|TRBD2
CASSQRGGLETQYF
TGTGCCAGCAGTCAGCGGGGGGGCTTAGAGACCCAGTACTTC
>TRBV4-1|TRBJ1-1|many|.
CASSRGVGLYTEAFF
TGCGCCAGCAGCCGAGGGGTAGGGCTGTACACTGAAGCTTTCTTT
>TRBV6-1|TRBJ2-5|many|.
CASRGTAFVKTQYF
TGTGCCAGCAGGGGGACGGCCTTTGTAAAGACCCAGTACTTC